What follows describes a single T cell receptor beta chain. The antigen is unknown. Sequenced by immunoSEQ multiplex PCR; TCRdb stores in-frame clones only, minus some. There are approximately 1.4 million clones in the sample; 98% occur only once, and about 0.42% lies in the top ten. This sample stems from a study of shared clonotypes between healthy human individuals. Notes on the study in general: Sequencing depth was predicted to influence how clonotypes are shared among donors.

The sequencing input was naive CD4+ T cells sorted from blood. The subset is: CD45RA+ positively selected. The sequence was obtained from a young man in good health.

The CDR3 loop is CASSSGQGSLRAQLGLNEQFF. In DNA form, the CDR3 reads TGCGCCAGCAGCTCGGGACAGGGTTCCCTGCGGGCCCAGCTTGGCCTCAATGAGCAGTTCTTC. The chain employs TRBV5-1 and TRBJ2-1; 9 nucleotides align to TRBD1. Germline V gene data show CDR1 as SGHRS and CDR2 as YFSETQ. This CDR3 comprises 21 residues. V lost 3 bases, J lost 6 bases, and 25 bases stayed unmatched.